The 29 T cell receptor beta chains listed next were all sequenced from one sample in a study of T cells after yellow fever vaccination. TCRdb fed the 5' RACE reads into MiXCR, producing one record per CDR3 protein. The sample holds about 340,000 distinct CDR3 sequences, 3% to 4.5% seen once. The material sequenced was PBMCs, taken 5 days after the yellow fever booster vaccination. These receptors were obtained from a man aged 18-30 years who received the YFV17D yellow fever vaccine.

This clonotype was observed many times. The rearrangement uses TRBV24-1 and TRBJ2-1; TRBD2 matches 8 bases. From germline, CDR1 is KGHDR and CDR2 SFDVKD. Unmatched junction bases numbered 4, after V lost 5 bases and J lost 2 bases. The CDR3 is 15 amino acids. The CDR3 bases are TGTGCCACCAGTGCCGCGGGGGGTCCCTACAATGAGCAGTTCTTC. It encodes CATSAAGGPYNEQFF.

This clonotype was found a few times. The chain uses TRBV5-1 and TRBJ2-5; 8 positions agree with TRBD1. The CDR3 loop spans 13 amino acids. Germline lookup yields CDR1 SGHRS and CDR2 YFSETQ. With 5 bases clipped from V and 4 bases from J, the junction kept 4 bases outside the gene matches. CDR3 nucleotide sequence: TGCGCCAGCAGATCCGACAGGGGAGAGACCCAGTACTTC. It codes for CASRSDRGETQYF.

This clonotype was found a few times. The J gene is TRBJ2-2, the V gene TRBV12-3 or TRBV12-4; D not certain. This CDR3 is 17 amino acids long. V was cut by 5 bases and J by 4 bases, with 20 bases left in between. For the CDR3, the DNA is TGTGCCAGCAGTCCAATGGTGAGCCAGATCATCACCGGGGAGCTGTTTTTT. It is translated as CASSPMVSQIITGELFF.

The chain combines TRBV27 with TRBJ2-7, with 10 bases lining up with TRBD2. Germline V gene data show CDR1 as MNHEY and CDR2 as SMNVEV (reference sequence). This CDR3 region has 16 residues. The CDR3 DNA reads TGCACCAGCAGTTCCGGACTAGCGGTAAGCTCCTACGAGCAGTACGTC. Translated: CTSSSGLAVSSYEQYV.

This clonotype turned up a few times. This chain joins TRBV10-2 and TRBJ1-2; D remains ambiguous. The CDR3 is 13 amino acids. CDR1 is WSHSY and CDR2 is SAAADI in the germline V gene. The V and J ends lost 4 bases and 4 bases respectively, with 10 bases between them. CDR3 loop: CASSGSQSYGYTF. CDR3 DNA sequence: TGCGCCAGCAGTGGCTCCCAGAGCTATGGCTACACCTTC.

This clonotype appeared a few times. The CDR3 DNA follows: TGTGCCAGCAGCTTAGATTATCAGGGACAAGAGACCCAGTACTTC. Its translation is CASSLDYQGQETQYF. The chain employs TRBV7-2 and TRBJ2-5; TRBD1 is a possible D gene (5 bases). Trimming cost V 1 base and J 2 bases, with 11 bases left between them. The CDR3 spans 15 residues. CDR1 is SGHTA and CDR2 is FQGNSA in the germline V gene.

This clonotype was observed at least ten times. This chain uses TRBV7-8 with TRBJ1-3; D possibly corresponds to TRBD1 (6 bases). This CDR3 comprises 15 residues. Germline CDR1 is SGHVS and CDR2 is FQNEAQ. The V end lost 4 bases, the J end lost 1 base, and 11 bases lay between the germline ends. DNA for the CDR3: TGTGCCAGCAGCTGGACAGTTACTTCTGGAAACACCATATATTTT. Translated: CASSWTVTSGNTIYF.

This clonotype appeared many times. The CDR3 here is CASSIYAGQWDYEQYF. The DNA for the CDR3 is TGTGCCAGCAGCATCTATGCGGGACAGTGGGACTACGAGCAGTACTTC. The rearrangement links TRBV7-2 to TRBJ2-7; TRBD1 is a possible D gene (7 bases). The CDR3 loop spans 16 amino acids. Germline loops: CDR1 SGHTA, CDR2 FQGNSA. The germline V and J ends were trimmed by 5 bases and 3 bases, with 20 bases remaining between them.

This clonotype was seen more than once but under ten times. The chain is built from TRBV5-1 and TRBJ2-1; no definite D call. Germline CDR1 and CDR2: SGHRS and YFSETQ. The CDR3 is made up of 15 amino acids. V lost 1 base to trimming and J lost 0 bases, with 8 bases between them. For the CDR3, the DNA is TGCGCCAGCAGCTTGCTTCGGGTCTCCTACAATGAGCAGTTCTTC. This codes for CASSLLRVSYNEQFF.

The rearrangement links TRBV7-9 to TRBJ1-6; D unclear. V gave up 1 base and J gave up 4 bases, with 17 bases separating them. The CDR3 contains 18 residues. The germline gives CDR1 SEHNR, CDR2 FQNEAQ (reference sequence). The CDR3: CASSLETPTNTYNSPLHF. In DNA form, the CDR3 reads TGTGCCAGCAGCTTAGAAACCCCTACTAATACATATAATTCACCCCTCCACTTT. The whole variable domain, remainder taken from reference TRBV7-9 and TRBJ1-6, is DTGVSQNPRHKITKRGQNVTFRCDPISEHNRLYWYRQTLGQGPEFLTYFQNEAQLEKSRLLSDRFSAERPKGSFSTLEIQRTEQGDSAMYLCASSLETPTNTYNSPLHFGNGTRLTVT.

This clonotype was counted many times. This rearrangement joins TRBV20-1 to TRBJ1-2; a weak D match, TRBD1 (5 bases). V was trimmed by 2 bases and J by 7 bases, leaving 17 bases between them. CDR3 length: 14 amino acids. The germline V gene has CDR1 DFQATT and CDR2 SNEGSKA (reference sequence). The CDR3 region has the DNA TGCAGTGCTAGAACGGGGCAGTCGCTATTTGGCTACACCTTC. It translates to CSARTGQSLFGYTF.

The gene calls are TRBV20-1 and TRBJ2-5; D ambiguous. The CDR3 loop spans 13 amino acids. The V end was cut by 0 bases, the J end by 5 bases, with 10 bases between. Germline V lookup: CDR1 DFQATT, CDR2 SNEGSKA (reference sequence). CDR3 protein: CSARDAVSETQYF. The CDR3 DNA reads as TGCAGTGCTAGAGATGCGGTGTCGGAGACCCAGTACTTC.

The chain links TRBV15 to TRBJ2-1; D remains ambiguous. Trimming took off 3 bases at V and 13 bases at J, with 13 bases between the two ends. The CDR3 consists of 12 residues. CDR1 is LNHNV and CDR2 is YYDKDF in the germline V gene (reference sequence). The CDR3 nucleotides read TGTGCCACCAGCAGTGAGGCGGAGTCCCAGTTCTTC. Residues: CATSSEAESQFF.

This clonotype has at least ten counts. The V gene is TRBV6-5, the J gene TRBJ1-6, with TRBD1 identical over 7 bases. CDR3 length: 15 residues. Germline V gene sequence: CDR1 MNHEY, CDR2 SVGAGI. The trim removed 5 bases at V and 6 bases at J, leaving 7 bases unmatched. The CDR3 DNA follows: TGTGCCAGCAGTCCCTGGGACAGACGTAATTCACCCCTCCACTTT. Translating gives CASSPWDRRNSPLHF.

This clonotype was seen only a few times. The chain combines TRBV6-5 with TRBJ2-2; D remains unclear. This CDR3 comprises 13 residues. Germline CDR1 reads MNHEY; CDR2 reads SVGAGI. Trimming pared 7 bases from V and 3 bases from J, leaving 9 bases between. The CDR3 region is CASTREYTGELFF. The CDR3 DNA reads TGTGCCAGCACCCGAGAGTACACCGGGGAGCTGTTTTTT.

There are many counts of this clonotype. The chain carries TRBV27 and TRBJ2-3; 7 positions agree with TRBD1. Trimming at V came to 6 bases and at J to 6 bases, leaving 6 bases not matched to a gene. The CDR3 is 13 residues long. CDR1 is MNHEY, CDR2 SMNVEV, per germline (reference sequence). CDR3 in amino acids: CASRAQGSDTQYF. The CDR3 nucleotides are TGTGCCAGCAGAGCACAGGGGAGTGATACGCAGTATTTT.

This sequence joins TRBV5-1 and TRBJ1-4; TRBD1 agrees at 7 bases. V was pared by 4 bases and J by 0 bases, with 6 bases of the junction left unmatched. There are 16 residues in the CDR3. The germline V gene encodes CDR1 SGHRS and CDR2 YFSETQ. The CDR3 here is CASSVTGAATNEKLFF. The CDR3, as DNA: TGCGCCAGCAGCGTAACAGGGGCGGCAACTAATGAAAAACTGTTTTTT.

The V and J genes are TRBV27 and TRBJ2-1; D may be TRBD1 (7 bases). The CDR3 consists of 16 residues. Germline V gene sequence: CDR1 MNHEY, CDR2 SMNVEV (reference sequence). The V gene lost 0 bases and the J gene lost 4 bases, with 13 bases spanning the gap. In DNA, the CDR3 is TGTGCCAGCAGTTTATCGGGGGGACAGTTGTACAATGAGCAGTTCTTC. This codes for CASSLSGGQLYNEQFF.

This clonotype was picked up many times. This chain links TRBV5-1 with TRBJ2-7; D is perhaps TRBD1 (6 bases). The CDR3 is 14 residues long. From germline, CDR1 is SGHRS and CDR2 YFSETQ. Trimming cost V 4 bases and J 5 bases, with 16 bases left between them. In DNA, the CDR3 is TGCGCCAGCAGCCAGAATGGCAGGGGAAACGAGCAGTACGTC. This gives the protein CASSQNGRGNEQYV.

The sample holds many counts of this clonotype. V is TRBV4-3 and J is TRBJ1-1; 10 bases align to TRBD1. The CDR3 is made up of 16 amino acids. In germline, CDR1 is LGHNA, CDR2 YSLEER. Unmatched junction bases numbered 8, after V lost 0 bases and J lost 7 bases. The CDR3 sequence: CASSQEGQGFRGEAFF. The CDR3 coding sequence is TGCGCCAGCAGCCAAGAGGGACAGGGGTTTAGGGGTGAAGCTTTCTTT.

The chain has TRBV7-2 and TRBJ1-2; D is perhaps TRBD1 (6 bases). CDR1 and CDR2 (germline): SGHTA, FQGNSA. The CDR3 loop spans 15 amino acids. Between the trimmed V and J ends, which lost 2 bases and 2 bases, there was a span of 12 bases. CDR3 in amino acids: CASSLIRGTNYGYTF. As DNA, the CDR3 is TGTGCCAGCAGCTTAATCCGCGGGACAAACTATGGCTACACCTTC.

The chain uses TRBV5-6 and TRBJ2-6; possibly TRBD2 for D (6 bases). The germline V and J ends were trimmed by 4 bases and 2 bases, with 10 bases remaining between them. The CDR3 has 15 residues. Germline V gene lookup returns CDR1 SGHDT and CDR2 YYEEEE. The CDR3 sequence: CASSPGGTGANVLTF. The CDR3 DNA reads as TGTGCCAGCAGCCCAGGCGGGACTGGGGCCAACGTCCTGACTTTC.

The V gene is TRBV21-1, the J gene TRBJ2-7. TRBV21-1 is a listed pseudogene. The CDR3 is made up of 13 amino acids. The CDR3 DNA sequence: TGTGCCAGCAGCAAAGACAGCCGCTACGAGCAGTACGTC. Translation gives CASSKDSRYEQYV.

The chain couples TRBV7-9 to TRBJ1-4; maybe TRBD1 (6 bases). V was clipped by 5 bases and J by 7 bases, with 14 bases between them. CDR1 SEHNR and CDR2 FQNEAQ come from the germline V gene (reference sequence). The CDR3 runs 14 residues. Here the CDR3 reads CASSPVHRAEKLFF. In DNA, the CDR3 is TGTGCCAGCAGCCCCGTCCACAGGGCTGAAAAACTGTTTTTT.

This clonotype was recorded many times. The chain recombines TRBV20-1 with TRBJ2-5; the D is unclear. The CDR3 contains 14 residues. Trimming took off 6 bases at V and 5 bases at J, with 19 bases between the two ends. CDR1 is DFQATT and CDR2 is SNEGSKA in the germline V gene (reference sequence). Here the CDR3 DNA reads TGCAGTGCCCCCGGCAGTAGCCGTATGGAGACCCAGTACTTC. Amino acids: CSAPGSSRMETQYF.

This clonotype occurred a few times. The chain couples TRBV9 to TRBJ2-5; 7 bases agree with TRBD1. Looked up from germline, CDR1 is SGDLS and CDR2 is YYNGEE. This CDR3 contains 14 residues. Losses at the gene ends were 3 bases for V and 2 bases for J; bases not matched to a gene: 4. CDR3 sequence (DNA): TGTGCCAGCAGCGAGCAGGGGGTGCAAGAGACCCAGTACTTC. Encoded protein: CASSEQGVQETQYF. Full variable domain (missing parts from reference TRBV9 and TRBJ2-5): DSGVTQTPKHLITATGQRVTLRCSPRSGDLSVYWYQQSLDQGLQFLIQYYNGEERAKGNILERFSAQQFPDLHSELNLSSLELGDSALYFCASSEQGVQETQYFGPGTRLLVL.

This rearrangement joins TRBV28 to TRBJ2-7; D remains unclear. The germline gives CDR1 MDHEN, CDR2 SYDVKM. This CDR3 contains 15 residues. With 5 bases removed from V and 0 bases from J, the gap between germline ends came to 14 bases. Here the CDR3 reads CASSPLYVSSYEQYV. CDR3 DNA sequence: TGTGCCAGCAGTCCTCTGTACGTGAGCTCCTACGAGCAGTACGTC.

This chain links TRBV25-1 with TRBJ1-2; D possibly corresponds to TRBD1 (6 bases). Germline CDR1 and CDR2: MGHDK and SYGVNS. Trimming left V 6 bases short and J 6 bases short, with 14 bases between. CDR3 length equals 13 residues. CDR3 residues: CASSRIPGDGYTF. CDR3 DNA sequence: TGTGCCAGCAGCCGAATCCCAGGGGATGGCTACACCTTC.

The V and J genes are TRBV5-1 and TRBJ1-2, with 9 positions matching TRBD1. Germline-derived CDR1 and CDR2 are SGHRS and YFSETQ. The ends lost 3 bases at V and 5 bases at J; junction bases unmatched: 2. CDR3 length equals 13 residues. The CDR3 spells CASSWTGVYGYTF. Written as DNA, the CDR3 is TGCGCCAGCAGCTGGACAGGGGTATATGGCTACACCTTC.